These 18 T cell receptor beta chains were all obtained from the same sample, sequenced in a study of T cells after somatic rescue of genetic block. Method: immunoSEQ multiplex PCR; TCRdb's copy keeps in-frame clones and lacks some. The data show over 95,000 clones, just over 90% seen once. The specimen sequenced was peripheral blood mononuclear cells (PBMCs). These receptors were taken from a woman aged 18 to 35.

This sequence joins TRBV29-1 and TRBJ2-7; the D is unclear. The CDR3 is 11 residues long. The germline V gene encodes CDR1 SQVTM and CDR2 ANQGSEA. The V and J ends lost 0 bases and 4 bases respectively, with 4 bases between them. In DNA, the CDR3 is TGCAGCGTTGAAGAGCTATACGAGCAGTACTTC. It translates to CSVEELYEQYF.

The rearrangement joins TRBV4-1 to TRBJ2-1; 8 bases match TRBD2. The CDR3 spans 12 residues. Per germline, CDR1 MGHRA and CDR2 YSYEKL. Trimming cost V 5 bases and J 14 bases; bases outside gene matches: 8. CDR3 bases: TGCGCCAGCAGCTCGGGGGGGTCAGTTGAGTTCTTC. Residues: CASSSGGSVEFF.

This clone was seen only a few times. The chain has TRBV2 and TRBJ1-6; no firm D call. The CDR3 sequence is 13 residues long. Germline V gene sequence: CDR1 SNHLY, CDR2 FYNNEI. Between the trimmed V and J ends, which lost 6 bases and 6 bases, there was a span of 9 bases. CDR3 sequence (DNA): TGTGCCAGCAGCCCCCGCATTAATTCACCCCTCCACTTT. Amino acid sequence: CASSPRINSPLHF.

The genes are TRBV7-3 and TRBJ2-2, with no clear D. This CDR3 comprises 13 residues. Germline-derived CDR1 and CDR2 are SGHTA and FQGTGA. V gave up 5 bases and J gave up 1 base, with 5 bases separating them. CDR3 bases: TGTGCCAGCAGCGCACGGAACACCGGGGAGCTGTTTTTT. Its protein is CASSARNTGELFF.

This sequence joins TRBV10-3 and TRBJ2-7; 14 bases fit TRBD2. The CDR3 length is 16 residues. After removal of 8 bases from V and 4 bases from J, the junction contained 10 bases not matched to a gene. Germline loops: CDR1 ENHRY, CDR2 SYGVKD. The DNA of the CDR3 is TGTGCCATCGGGGTGACTAGCGGGGGGGCGTTGTACGAGCAGTACTTC. Translated, it gives CAIGVTSGGALYEQYF.

The rearrangement joins TRBV7-9 to TRBJ2-3, with D perhaps matching TRBD1 (6 bases). Per germline, CDR1 SEHNR and CDR2 FQNEAQ (reference sequence). The V gene lost 2 bases and the J gene lost 3 bases, with 18 bases spanning the gap. The CDR3 length is 17 residues. The CDR3 nucleotides are TGTGCCAGCAGCTTAAGGGCAGGGGTAGCTATAACAGATACGCAGTATTTT. Encoded protein: CASSLRAGVAITDTQYF. The variable domain in full, completed from reference TRBV7-9 and TRBJ2-3, reads DTGVSQNPRHKITKRGQNVTFRCDPISEHNRLYWYRQTLGQGPEFLTYFQNEAQLEKSRLLSDRFSAERPKGSFSTLEIQRTEQGDSAMYLCASSLRAGVAITDTQYFGPGTRLTVL.

The V call is TRBV28, the J call TRBJ2-1; D not certain. The CDR3 is 12 amino acids. With 9 bases removed from V and 8 bases from J, the gap between germline ends came to 14 bases. Per the germline V gene, CDR1 is MDHEN and CDR2 is SYDVKM. CDR3 sequence (DNA): TGTGCCAGTGAGGAAAACGACGATGAGCAGTTCTTC. Protein: CASEENDDEQFF. Variable domain in full (rest from reference TRBV28 and TRBJ2-1): DVKVTQSSRYLVKRTGEKVFLECVQDMDHENMFWYRQDPGLGLRLIYFSYDVKMKEKGDIPEGYSVSREKKERFSLILESASTNQTSMYLCASEENDDEQFFGPGTRLTVL.

The V and J genes are TRBV9 and TRBJ2-5; perhaps TRBD2 as D (6 bases). V dropped 3 bases and J dropped 1 base, with 7 bases sitting between them. The CDR3 runs 13 residues. Per germline, CDR1 SGDLS and CDR2 YYNGEE. For the CDR3, the DNA is TGTGCCAGCAGCGCGGGGGTCCAAGAGACCCAGTACTTC. This codes for CASSAGVQETQYF.

The chain couples TRBV5-1 to TRBJ2-2; D uncertain. The CDR3 runs 13 residues. Germline V gives CDR1 SGHRS, CDR2 YFSETQ. V lost 5 bases and J lost 3, with 8 bases in between. The CDR3, as DNA: TGCGCCAGCAGGACCGCCGACACCGGGGAGCTGTTTTTT. Its translation: CASRTADTGELFF.

The V gene is TRBV9, the J gene TRBJ1-1; D ambiguous. In germline, CDR1 is SGDLS, CDR2 YYNGEE. Trimming shortened V by 3 bases and J by 5 bases, and 11 bases separated the two germline ends. The CDR3 extends over 13 amino acids. For the CDR3, the DNA is TGTGCCAGCAGCGCCTCAAGGGAGACTGAAGCTTTCTTT. This codes for CASSASRETEAFF.

This chain uses TRBV5-6 with TRBJ2-7; D is ambiguous. This CDR3 has 13 residues. The germline V and J ends were trimmed by 3 bases and 2 bases, with 9 bases remaining between them. The germline V gene has CDR1 SGHDT and CDR2 YYEEEE. As DNA, the CDR3 is TGTGCCAGCAGCTCCCCAGCTGCCTACGAGCAGTACTTC. It translates to CASSSPAAYEQYF.

The chain employs TRBV5-1 and TRBJ1-3, with D perhaps TRBD1 (6 bases). The V end was cut by 0 bases, the J end by 0 bases, with 10 bases between. This CDR3 is 16 amino acids long. Germline V CDR1 and CDR2: SGHRS, YFSETQ. DNA for the CDR3: TGCGCCAGCAGCTTGGAAAACAGGGTCTCTGGAAACACCATATATTTT. Its protein product is CASSLENRVSGNTIYF.

A single count supports this clone. The chain uses TRBV28 and TRBJ2-7, with 8 nucleotides matching TRBD2. The J segment lost 6 bases and the V segment lost 4 bases, leaving 8 bases of the junction unmatched. The germline CDR1 and CDR2 sequences are MDHEN and SYDVKM. This CDR3 spans 14 amino acids. CDR3 in DNA: TGTGCCAGCAGTTCCGGGACTAGTCCCCTCGAGCAGTACTTC. The encoded protein is CASSSGTSPLEQYF.

V and J are TRBV11-2 and TRBJ1-6; D is uncertain. The germline gives CDR1 SGHAT, CDR2 FQNNGV. CDR3 length: 17 residues. Trimming stripped 1 base from V and 0 bases from J, with 10 bases between. The CDR3 is CASSLVTLSSYNSPLHF. The CDR3, as DNA: TGTGCCAGCAGCTTAGTTACCTTGAGCTCCTATAATTCACCCCTCCACTTT.

The chain is built from TRBV5-4 and TRBJ1-1; 8 nucleotides line up with TRBD1. Looked up from germline, CDR1 is SGHNT and CDR2 is YYREEE (reference sequence). V trimming: 4 bases; J trimming: 0 bases; junction bases outside the gene matches: 5. The CDR3 totals 15 residues. CDR3 residues: CASSPDRAMNTEAFF. DNA of the CDR3: TGTGCCAGCAGCCCGGACAGGGCGATGAACACTGAAGCTTTCTTT.

The V and J genes are TRBV6-5 and TRBJ1-5, with D unclear. This CDR3 is 14 amino acids long. Germline lookup yields CDR1 MNHEY and CDR2 SVGAGI. V lost 2 bases, J lost 11 bases, and 16 bases lay in between. Written as DNA, the CDR3 is TGTGCCAGCAGTTACACGAAGGGTTCATTTGCCCAGCATTTT. Amino acid sequence: CASSYTKGSFAQHF.

The V call is TRBV29-1, the J call TRBJ1-1; D remains ambiguous. The germline gives CDR1 SQVTM, CDR2 ANQGSEA. Trimming left V 0 bases short and J 3 bases short, with 8 bases between. This CDR3 contains 13 residues. CDR3 in amino acids: CSVEDRAYTEAFF. CDR3 sequence (DNA): TGCAGCGTTGAAGATAGGGCTTACACTGAAGCTTTCTTT.

This sequence joins TRBV11-3 and TRBJ2-6; D remains unclear. V was cut by 5 bases and J by 8 bases, with 10 bases left in between. This CDR3 spans 13 amino acids. Germline CDR1 SGHNT, CDR2 YENEEA. The CDR3 coding sequence is TGTGCCAGCAGCCGTGGTTCGTCCAACGTCCTGACTTTC. Amino acid sequence: CASSRGSSNVLTF.